Listed below are T cell receptor beta chains from one sample, sequenced in a study of T cell responses to AZD1222 COVID-19 vaccine. Sequencing used immunoSEQ multiplex PCR; TCRdb keeps in-frame clones, though not all of them. This table holds roughly 80,000 clones, 80% to 95% found once. This material consisted of peripheral blood, taken on day 0 of MenACWY control vaccination. Receptors originate from an adult in good health. Both conserved end residues are part of each CDR3. A D gene is named only where the DNA matches it firmly. A row's size may be missing; if present it is once, few, many or a size class.

CDR3 length: 12; V gene: TRBV12-3/TRBV12-4; D gene: -; clone size: -; J gene: TRBJ1-2; CDR3 protein: CASSLSEYGYTF; CDR3 DNA: TGTGCCAGCAGTTTGTCGGAATATGGCTACACCTTC
CDR3 length: 13; V gene: TRBV6-1; D gene: -; clone size: -; J gene: TRBJ2-5; CDR3 protein: CASSEDPGGTQYF; CDR3 DNA: TGTGCCAGCAGTGAAGATCCCGGAGGGACCCAGTACTTC
CDR3 length: 15; V gene: TRBV28; D gene: TRBD2; clone size: -; J gene: TRBJ2-7; CDR3 protein: CASSLAASGSYEQYF; CDR3 DNA: TGTGCCAGCAGTTTAGCGGCTAGCGGGAGCTACGAGCAGTACTTC
CDR3 length: 12; V gene: TRBV30; D gene: -; clone size: -; J gene: TRBJ2-7; CDR3 protein: CAWSWGSYEQYF; CDR3 DNA: TGTGCCTGGAGTTGGGGGTCCTACGAGCAGTACTTC
CDR3 length: 11; V gene: TRBV6-5; D gene: TRBD1; clone size: -; J gene: TRBJ1-1; CDR3 protein: CASTGQGEAFF; CDR3 DNA: TGTGCCAGCACAGGACAGGGCGAAGCTTTCTTT
CDR3 length: 14; V gene: TRBV19; D gene: -; clone size: -; J gene: TRBJ1-1; CDR3 protein: CASSTVRTGTEAFF; CDR3 DNA: TGTGCCAGTAGTACGGTCAGGACGGGGACTGAAGCTTTCTTT
CDR3 length: 14; V gene: TRBV6-2/TRBV6-3; D gene: -; clone size: once; J gene: TRBJ1-1; CDR3 protein: CASSQRGLNTEAFF; CDR3 DNA: TGTGCCAGCAGTCAACGAGGGCTGAACACTGAAGCTTTCTTT
CDR3 length: 17; V gene: TRBV7-8; D gene: TRBD2; clone size: -; J gene: TRBJ2-3; CDR3 protein: CASTFPGGRASTDTQYF; CDR3 DNA: TGTGCCAGCACCTTTCCGGGTGGGAGGGCTAGCACAGATACGCAGTATTTT
CDR3 length: 15; V gene: TRBV6-5; D gene: TRBD2; clone size: few; J gene: TRBJ2-3; CDR3 protein: CASKASGTWGDTQYF; CDR3 DNA: TGTGCCAGCAAGGCTAGCGGAACATGGGGAGATACGCAGTATTTT
CDR3 length: 11; V gene: TRBV3-1/TRBV3-2; D gene: -; clone size: -; J gene: TRBJ1-1; CDR3 protein: CASSQGTEAFF; CDR3 DNA: TGTGCCAGCAGCCAAGGGACTGAAGCTTTCTTT
CDR3 length: 15; V gene: TRBV6-5; D gene: TRBD2; clone size: -; J gene: TRBJ2-1; CDR3 protein: CASSYRLAAYNEQFF; CDR3 DNA: TGTGCCAGCAGTTACAGACTAGCGGCCTACAATGAGCAGTTCTTC
CDR3 length: 13; V gene: TRBV12-3/TRBV12-4; D gene: -; clone size: -; J gene: TRBJ1-3; CDR3 protein: CASSPNSGNTIYF; CDR3 DNA: TGTGCCAGCAGCCCAAACTCTGGAAACACCATATATTTT
CDR3 length: 13; V gene: TRBV27; D gene: -; clone size: few; J gene: TRBJ2-2; CDR3 protein: CATSGGRAGELFF; CDR3 DNA: TGTGCCACGTCCGGGGGGCGCGCCGGGGAGCTGTTTTTT
CDR3 length: 18; V gene: TRBV24-1; D gene: -; clone size: -; J gene: TRBJ1-2; CDR3 protein: CATSDSLKGGIGFYGYTF; CDR3 DNA: TGTGCCACCAGTGATTCCTTGAAAGGTGGAATTGGATTCTATGGCTACACCTTC
CDR3 length: 15; V gene: TRBV5-1; D gene: TRBD1; clone size: -; J gene: TRBJ1-1; CDR3 protein: CASSSRSDRGGEAFF; CDR3 DNA: TGCGCCAGCAGCAGCAGAAGTGACAGGGGCGGTGAAGCTTTCTTT